This T cell receptor beta chain stems from a study of lymphopenia after photon versus proton radiotherapy. TCRdb's copy holds only in-frame clones and misses some; the assay was immunoSEQ multiplex PCR. The repertoire holds roughly 150,000 clones, with about nine tenths as singletons. Study-wide findings and caveats: Only patients who died were analyzed for survival; proton advantage is unproven.

CDR3 length: 14 residues. The V gene's germline CDR1 is LNHDA and CDR2 SQIVND (reference sequence). Of note for this clone: Its matching antigen is unknown. One junction end does not reproduce the germline sequence, and a read error may be involved.

The sequencing used peripheral blood, collected from a patient treated with photon-based radiotherapy. The receptor comes from a man between 50 and 59 years old with gastric cancer. The chain combines TRBV19 with TRBJ2-2; the D gene is possibly TRBD2 (6 bases). CDR3 DNA sequence: TGTGCCAGTAGCCAACCTAGCGTTCCCCGGGAACTGTTTTTT. Its protein product is CASSQPSVPRELFF.